These 30 T cell receptor beta chains were sequenced from one sample in a study of blood T cell repertoires in COVID-19. Assay: immunoSEQ multiplex PCR; the TCRdb copy retains only in-frame clones and omits some. The table shows about 250,000 clones, with 65% to 90% occurring only once. Sequencing input: PBMCs or T cells enriched from blood (not recorded which). The receptors here all came from a woman aged 45-65 years with acute COVID-19.

This clone was seen only once. The chain has TRBV4-3 and TRBJ1-2; perhaps TRBD1 as D (5 bases). CDR3 length equals 14 residues. Germline V gene data show CDR1 as LGHNA and CDR2 as YSLEER. Deletions cut 4 bases from V and 4 bases from J, with 13 bases between. The CDR3 reads CASSPTVGGYGYTF. In nucleotides, the CDR3 is TGCGCCAGCAGCCCGACTGTGGGGGGCTATGGCTACACCTTC.

This clone was observed once. V gene TRBV19 combines with J gene TRBJ1-5; 7 nucleotides match TRBD1. There are 14 residues in the CDR3. V shed 6 bases, J shed 6 bases, and the junction held 8 bases outside the gene matches. CDR1 is LNHDA and CDR2 is SQIVND in the germline V gene (reference sequence). The CDR3 DNA reads TGTGCCAGTAGACTACGACAGGGAGGTCAGCCCCAGCATTTT. It yields the protein CASRLRQGGQPQHF.

The chain recombines TRBV5-6 with TRBJ2-3; D is unresolved. Germline values: CDR1 SGHDT, CDR2 YYEEEE. This CDR3 has 13 residues. The V end lost 5 bases, the J end lost 3 bases, and 10 bases lay between the germline ends. The CDR3 sequence is CASRATTTDTQYF. The DNA of the CDR3 is TGTGCCAGCAGAGCTACTACGACAGATACGCAGTATTTT. The full variable domain, completed using reference TRBV5-6 and TRBJ2-3, is DAGVTQSPTHLIKTRGQQVTLRCSPKSGHDTVSWYQQALGQGPQFIFQYYEEEERQRGNFPDRFSGHQFPNYSSELNVNALLLGDSALYLCASRATTTDTQYFGPGTRLTVL.

The chain couples TRBV14 to TRBJ2-7, with 11 bases aligning to TRBD1. This CDR3 region has 16 residues. Germline CDR1 and CDR2: SGHDN and FVKESK. Germline trimming cut 3 bases from V and 5 bases from J; bases unmatched to any gene: 9. In DNA, the CDR3 is TGTGCCAGCAGCCATGACGGGACAGGGGGAATACACGAGCAGTACTTC. It encodes CASSHDGTGGIHEQYF.

This clone was recorded a few times. The CDR3 bases are TGTGCCAGCAGCGTAGGGGGTGCGGGAACAGCGAATGAAAAACTGTTTTTT. Residues: CASSVGGAGTANEKLFF. This chain links TRBV9 with TRBJ1-4; no clear D. V was shortened by 0 bases and J by 5 bases, with 17 bases between the two germline ends. The CDR3 length is 17 residues. Germline CDR1 SGDLS, CDR2 YYNGEE.

The chain joins TRBV19 to TRBJ1-2; no clear D. Trimming stripped 3 bases from V and 7 bases from J, with 15 bases between. The CDR3 extends over 14 amino acids. In germline, CDR1 is LNHDA, CDR2 SQIVND (reference sequence). The CDR3: CASSMSPSAVGYTF. The CDR3 nucleotides read TGTGCCAGTAGTATGTCGCCCTCGGCGGTTGGCTACACCTTC.

The V and J genes are TRBV14 and TRBJ1-1; D not certain. This CDR3 spans 16 amino acids. Trimming took off 4 bases at V and 0 bases at J, with 15 bases between the two ends. In germline, CDR1 is SGHDN, CDR2 FVKESK. The CDR3 spells CASSPLASWMNTEAFF. The CDR3 nucleotides are TGTGCCAGCAGCCCCCTAGCAAGCTGGATGAACACTGAAGCTTTCTTT.

This chain connects TRBV4-3 to TRBJ1-2, with 10 nucleotides matching TRBD1. The CDR3 is 15 amino acids. Germline CDR1 LGHNA, CDR2 YSLEER. V lost 3 bases to trimming and J lost 8 bases; unmatched junction nucleotides: 9. The CDR3 spells CASSQIRDRGSGYTF. In nucleotides, the CDR3 is TGCGCCAGCAGCCAGATCCGGGACAGGGGATCGGGCTACACCTTC.

Comments on this clone: This same CDR3 is encoded by further DNA sequences in the sample. Here the CDR3 DNA reads TGTGCCAGCAGTCCCCAGGGGGCCGGTCAGCCCCAGCATTTT. Its translation is CASSPQGAGQPQHF. The chain joins TRBV27 to TRBJ1-5; 8 bases align to TRBD1. The trim removed 5 bases at V and 6 bases at J, leaving 6 bases unmatched. The CDR3 covers 14 residues. Germline CDR1 MNHEY, CDR2 SMNVEV (reference sequence).

The chain combines TRBV6-5 with TRBJ1-1; tentative D call: TRBD1 (6 bases). The germline CDR1 and CDR2 sequences are MNHEY and SVGAGI. The CDR3 consists of 15 residues. Trimming cost V 7 bases and J 1 base, with 16 bases left between them. As DNA, the CDR3 is TGTGCCAGCAAAATGACAGGTTTAGCGAACACTGAAGCTTTCTTT. It is translated as CASKMTGLANTEAFF.

The rearrangement uses TRBV6-2 or TRBV6-3 and TRBJ1-2, with D possibly being TRBD1 (6 bases). The CDR3 length is 13 residues. Trimming shortened V by 5 bases and J by 8 bases, and 15 bases separated the two germline ends. Looked up from germline, CDR1 is MNHEY and CDR2 is SVGEGT. The CDR3 loop is CASSPRGGQGYTF. CDR3 coding DNA: TGTGCCAGCAGTCCCCGCGGGGGGCAGGGCTACACCTTC.

V is TRBV2 and J is TRBJ1-1; D possibly corresponds to TRBD1 (5 bases). There are 13 residues in the CDR3. Germline CDR1 and CDR2: SNHLY and FYNNEI. V dropped 6 bases and J dropped 4 bases, with 12 bases sitting between them. Here the CDR3 reads CASRAGRGTEAFF. For the CDR3, the DNA is TGTGCCAGCAGGGCCGGAAGGGGCACTGAAGCTTTCTTT.

The rearrangement links TRBV3-1 (or the pseudogene TRBV3-2) to TRBJ1-2; no reliable D call. The V and J ends lost 1 base and 4 bases respectively, with 7 bases between them. The CDR3 loop spans 13 amino acids. The germline V gene has CDR1 LGHDT and CDR2 YNNKEL (reference sequence). The CDR3 spells CASSQGTIYGYTF. Written as DNA, the CDR3 is TGTGCCAGCAGCCAAGGAACTATCTATGGCTACACCTTC.

This clone was counted a single time. The rearrangement links TRBV9 to TRBJ2-2; D possibly corresponds to TRBD1 (6 bases). V lost 5 bases, J lost 6 bases, and 11 bases lay in between. This CDR3 comprises 13 residues. The germline gives CDR1 SGDLS, CDR2 YYNGEE. CDR3 nucleotide sequence: TGTGCCAGCAGTGAAGGGACATCCGGGGAGCTGTTTTTT. It specifies CASSEGTSGELFF.

V gene TRBV7-2 combines with J gene TRBJ2-7; 10 positions agree with TRBD2. V lost 3 bases to trimming and J lost 3 bases; unmatched junction nucleotides: 8. Per the germline V gene, CDR1 is SGHTA and CDR2 is FQGNSA. There are 16 residues in the CDR3. The CDR3 here is CASSFGASGGHYEQYF. The CDR3 nucleotides are TGTGCCAGCAGCTTTGGGGCTAGCGGGGGCCACTACGAGCAGTACTTC.

This rearrangement joins TRBV5-4 to TRBJ1-1; weak D call: TRBD1 (6 bases). V dropped 2 bases and J dropped 1 base, with 12 bases sitting between them. Germline CDR1 reads SGHNT; CDR2 reads YYREEE (reference sequence). The CDR3 covers 15 residues. CDR3 DNA: TGTGCCAGCAGCTTCTTCGGACAGCCGAACACTGAAGCTTTCTTT. It specifies CASSFFGQPNTEAFF.

This sequence joins TRBV27 and TRBJ2-7; TRBD1 might be the D (5 bases). Trimming pared 3 bases from V and 7 bases from J, leaving 16 bases between. The germline V gene has CDR1 MNHEY and CDR2 SMNVEV (reference sequence). The CDR3 is 14 residues long. This CDR3 is CASSFQPGSEEQYF. CDR3 nucleotide sequence: TGTGCCAGCAGTTTTCAGCCAGGGTCTGAAGAGCAGTACTTC.

The V call is TRBV7-2, the J call TRBJ1-6; 7 nucleotides agree with TRBD1. This CDR3 comprises 15 residues. Trimming at V came to 4 bases and at J to 7 bases, leaving 7 bases not matched to a gene. Germline assignment: CDR1 SGHTA and CDR2 FQGNSA. CDR3: CASSSGQAQNSPLHF. In nucleotides, the CDR3 is TGTGCCAGCAGCTCCGGACAGGCTCAGAATTCACCCCTCCACTTT.

This clone was seen a few times. The chain carries TRBV18 and TRBJ1-2; D gene unclear. The CDR3 extends over 15 amino acids. Trimming removed 0 bases from V and 4 bases from J, with 12 bases in between. Germline values: CDR1 KGHSH, CDR2 LQKENI. In nucleotides, the CDR3 is TGTGCCAGCTCACCACCGGGCAGTGGATTCTATGGCTACACCTTC. Translated, it gives CASSPPGSGFYGYTF. The full variable domain, with the rest looked up from reference TRBV18 and TRBJ1-2, is NAGVMQNPRHLVRRRGQEARLRCSPMKGHSHVYWYRQLPEEGLKFMVYLQKENIIDESGMPKERFSAEFPKEGPSILRIQQVVRGDSAAYFCASSPPGSGFYGYTFGSGTRLTVV.

This clone was seen once. In DNA, the CDR3 is TGTGCCAGCAGTACCAGAGGACAGGGGACGGCTTTCTTT. The encoded protein is CASSTRGQGTAFF. The J gene is TRBJ1-1, the V gene TRBV6-5, with TRBD1 matching over 9 bases. This CDR3 spans 13 amino acids. Germline CDR1 reads MNHEY; CDR2 reads SVGAGI. The V and J ends lost 5 bases and 11 bases, in that order; junction bases with no gene match: 9.

DNA of the CDR3: TGCGCCAGCAGCTTGGGACAGGAGGTGACCGGGGAGCTGTTTTTT. Translated, it gives CASSLGQEVTGELFF. The chain couples TRBV5-1 to TRBJ2-2; D is possibly TRBD1 (6 bases). V was shortened by 0 bases and J by 5 bases, with 11 bases between the two germline ends. The germline gives CDR1 SGHRS, CDR2 YFSETQ. This CDR3 has 15 amino acids.

This clone has ten or more counts. The V call is TRBV23-1, the J call TRBJ1-5; 9 positions match TRBD1. TRBV23-1 qualifies as an ORF whose function is uncertain. Trimming cost V 1 base and J 0 bases; bases outside gene matches: 4. The CDR3 has 17 amino acids. This CDR3 is CASSQFGQGHSNQPQHF. The CDR3 DNA reads TGCGCCAGCAGTCAATTCGGACAGGGGCATAGCAATCAGCCCCAGCATTTT.

The chain links TRBV29-1 to TRBJ1-2, with D uncertain. The CDR3 is 13 amino acids. Germline V gene data show CDR1 as SQVTM and CDR2 as ANQGSEA. Trimming took off 4 bases at V and 4 bases at J, with 13 bases between the two ends. CDR3 sequence (DNA): TGCAGCGTTGTAGTAACCCCAACCTATGGCTACACCTTC. It specifies CSVVVTPTYGYTF.

The J gene is TRBJ1-3, the V gene TRBV14; weak D call: TRBD1 (5 bases). The CDR3 totals 15 residues. CDR1 and CDR2 (germline): SGHDN, FVKESK. Trimming shortened V by 4 bases and J by 0 bases, and 10 bases separated the two germline ends. CDR3: CASSRDSRSGNTIYF. The CDR3 region has the DNA TGTGCCAGCAGCCGGGACTCCCGCTCTGGAAACACCATATATTTT.

The rearrangement uses TRBV10-1 and TRBJ2-5, with 11 bases fitting TRBD2. The V gene end was trimmed by 6 bases and the J gene end by 5 bases; junction bases not matched to a gene: 11. The germline V gene has CDR1 WNHNN and CDR2 SYGVQD (reference sequence). CDR3 size: 16 residues. This chain's CDR3 is CASSEQASGGIETQYF. CDR3 nucleotide sequence: TGCGCCAGCAGCGAACAGGCTAGCGGGGGGATCGAGACCCAGTACTTC.

The chain joins TRBV30 to TRBJ1-2; the D gene is possibly TRBD1 (5 bases). The CDR3 has 12 amino acids. Trimming removed 2 bases at V and 7 bases at J, with 11 bases between. Germline V gene data show CDR1 as GTSNPN and CDR2 as SVGIG (reference sequence). The CDR3 region has the DNA TGTGCCTGGAGTTTGCCGGGGGGTGGCTACACCTTC. Its translation is CAWSLPGGGYTF.

The chain couples TRBV10-3 to TRBJ1-1, with 8 bases that match TRBD1. This CDR3 is 14 amino acids long. From germline, CDR1 is ENHRY and CDR2 SYGVKD. Trimming removed 3 bases from V and 6 bases from J; junction bases left unmatched: 6. The CDR3 bases are TGTGCCATCAGTGAATTACAGGGGGTCGCTGAAGCTTTCTTT. As protein: CAISELQGVAEAFF.

This chain connects TRBV7-2 to TRBJ2-3; D is uncertain. The CDR3 contains 14 residues. Germline lookup yields CDR1 SGHTA and CDR2 FQGNSA. V dropped 3 bases and J dropped 6 bases, with 13 bases sitting between them. The CDR3 here is CASSFGLIWDTQYF. The CDR3 nucleotides are TGTGCCAGCAGCTTCGGGTTGATCTGGGATACGCAGTATTTT.

This sequence joins TRBV4-3 and TRBJ2-7, with 9 positions matching TRBD2. The trim removed 5 bases at V and 6 bases at J, leaving 8 bases unmatched. This CDR3 region has 14 residues. Looked up from germline, CDR1 is LGHNA and CDR2 is YSLEER. In nucleotides, the CDR3 is TGCGCCAGCAGCTTGGGACTAGCTGTAGCCGAGCAGTACTTC. Protein product: CASSLGLAVAEQYF.

This rearrangement joins TRBV18 to TRBJ1-1, with a weak D call TRBD1 (5 bases). Trimming cost V 2 bases and J 1 base, with 14 bases left between them. Germline loops: CDR1 KGHSH, CDR2 LQKENI. CDR3 size: 16 residues. CDR3 in amino acids: CASSPNDRQPNTEAFF. The CDR3 nucleotides are TGTGCCAGCTCACCAAATGACAGACAACCGAACACTGAAGCTTTCTTT.